These 6 T cell receptor beta chains came from one sample sequenced in a study of shared clonotypes between healthy human individuals. CD8 cells classed as naive were CD45RO-negative and positively selected for CCR7, excluding terminally differentiated effector memory CD45RA+ cells. Sequenced by immunoSEQ multiplex PCR; TCRdb stores in-frame clones only, minus some. The profile covers about 1,900,000 clones, with about 95% appearing a single time and around 1.2% taken by the ten largest. The sequenced sample consisted of naive CD8+ T cells sorted from blood. These receptors all come from a man between 18 and 29 years old in good health.

The V and J genes are TRBV7-9 and TRBJ2-1; D ambiguous. This CDR3 region has 13 residues. The germline CDR1 and CDR2 sequences are SEHNR and FQNEAQ (reference sequence). Trimming pared 4 bases from V and 4 bases from J, leaving 8 bases between. The CDR3 here is CASSSTPYNEQFF. The CDR3 DNA reads as TGTGCCAGCAGCTCCACACCTTACAATGAGCAGTTCTTC. The complete variable domain, with remaining parts taken from reference TRBV7-9 and TRBJ2-1, reads DTGVSQNPRHKITKRGQNVTFRCDPISEHNRLYWYRQTLGQGPEFLTYFQNEAQLEKSRLLSDRFSAERPKGSFSTLEIQRTEQGDSAMYLCASSSTPYNEQFFGPGTRLTVL.

A word on this clone: This specimen includes other DNA sequences encoding the same CDR3. The rearrangement uses TRBV7-9 and TRBJ1-1, with D hard to call. Per the germline V gene, CDR1 is SEHNR and CDR2 is FQNEAQ (reference sequence). This CDR3 is 13 amino acids long. The V gene lost 3 bases and the J gene lost 4 bases, with 9 bases spanning the gap. The DNA of the CDR3 is TGTGCCAGCAGCTTTTCCCCAGGCACTGAAGCTTTCTTT. Amino acid sequence: CASSFSPGTEAFF.

The CDR3 reads CASSLQGALAFF. In nucleotides, the CDR3 is TGTGCCAGCAGCCTACAGGGGGCTTTGGCTTTCTTT. The chain couples TRBV13 to TRBJ1-1; 9 bases map to TRBD1. This CDR3 contains 12 residues. J was trimmed by 11 bases and V by 5 bases; bases with no gene match: 6. Germline lookup yields CDR1 PRHDT and CDR2 FYEKMQ (reference sequence). Full variable domain (remainder filled in from reference TRBV13 and TRBJ1-1): AAGVIQSPRHLIKEKRETATLKCYPIPRHDTVYWYQQGPGQDPQFLISFYEKMQSDKGSIPDRFSAQQFSDYHSELNMSSLELGDSALYFCASSLQGALAFFGQGTRLTVV.

The rearrangement uses TRBV5-1 and TRBJ2-7, with 13 bases lining up with TRBD2. Trimming cost V 4 bases and J 3 bases; bases outside gene matches: 4. This CDR3 spans 15 amino acids. Germline V gives CDR1 SGHRS, CDR2 YFSETQ. CDR3 region: CASSERTSGSYEQYF. CDR3 in DNA: TGCGCCAGCAGCGAAAGGACTAGCGGGAGCTACGAGCAGTACTTC.

The J gene is TRBJ2-5, the V gene TRBV7-9; D gene unclear. CDR3 length: 14 amino acids. Germline V lookup: CDR1 SEHNR, CDR2 FQNEAQ (reference sequence). Trimming stripped 5 bases from V and 0 bases from J, with 10 bases between. The CDR3 sequence: CASSRLANQETQYF. The CDR3 DNA sequence: TGTGCCAGCAGCAGGTTAGCCAACCAAGAGACCCAGTACTTC. Complete variable domain (other parts from reference TRBV7-9 and TRBJ2-5): DTGVSQNPRHKITKRGQNVTFRCDPISEHNRLYWYRQTLGQGPEFLTYFQNEAQLEKSRLLSDRFSAERPKGSFSTLEIQRTEQGDSAMYLCASSRLANQETQYFGPGTRLLVL.

As DNA, the CDR3 is TGTGCCAGCAGCTCGACGGACAGGGGAATCGGCGGGGAGCTGTTTTTT. Its translation: CASSSTDRGIGGELFF. The chain employs TRBV11-2 and TRBJ2-2, with 9 bases identical to TRBD1. The CDR3 is made up of 16 amino acids. With V trimmed by 4 bases and J by 7 bases, 10 bases remained unmatched. The germline CDR1 and CDR2 sequences are SGHAT and FQNNGV.